The source of this T cell receptor beta chain is a study of T-cell reconstitution after alpha-beta-depleted transplantation in children. Unique molecular identifiers were incorporated during preparation of the TCRbeta library. Each CDR3 protein is one row after TCRdb ran MiXCR on the PCR reads. The repertoire includes hundreds of thousands of distinct CDR3 sequences, roughly 9.5% of them detected once, and over 9.5% sits in the top ten. CDR1 and CDR2 from the germline V gene are DFQATT and SNEGSKA (reference sequence). The CDR3 contains 12 residues. Germline trimming cut 6 bases from V and 5 bases from J; bases unmatched to any gene: 4.

The TCR comes from a human donor who donated a stem cell graft to a child with SCID. The sample in question was PBMCs from the stem cell graft donor, obtained from the stem cell graft. This sequence joins TRBV20-1 and TRBJ2-5; TRBD1 matches at 9 bases. The CDR3 protein is CSARTGAETQYF. The CDR3 DNA reads as TGCAGTGCCAGGACAGGGGCCGAGACCCAGTACTTC.